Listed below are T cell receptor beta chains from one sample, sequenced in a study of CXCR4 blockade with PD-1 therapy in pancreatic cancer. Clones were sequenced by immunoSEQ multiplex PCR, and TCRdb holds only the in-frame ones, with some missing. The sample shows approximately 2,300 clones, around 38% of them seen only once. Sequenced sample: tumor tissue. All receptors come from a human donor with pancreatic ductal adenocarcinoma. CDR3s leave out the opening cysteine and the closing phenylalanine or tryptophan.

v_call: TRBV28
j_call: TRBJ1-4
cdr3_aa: ASRPPGANREKLF

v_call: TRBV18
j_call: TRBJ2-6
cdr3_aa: ASSPFSGANVLT

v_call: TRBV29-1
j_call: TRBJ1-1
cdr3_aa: SVGLAGYNTEAF

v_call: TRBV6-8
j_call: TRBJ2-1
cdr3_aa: ASSSGTGVNEQF

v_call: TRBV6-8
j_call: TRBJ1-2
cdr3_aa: ASSYGLGMGYT

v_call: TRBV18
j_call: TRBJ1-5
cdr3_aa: ASTQGVGANQPQH

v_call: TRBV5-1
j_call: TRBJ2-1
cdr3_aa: ASSLFLAPGNEQF

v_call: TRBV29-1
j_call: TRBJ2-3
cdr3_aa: SVGRLKSPTDTQY

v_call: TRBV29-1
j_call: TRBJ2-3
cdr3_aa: SVEASGDTQY

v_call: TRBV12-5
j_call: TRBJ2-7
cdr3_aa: ASGLVLGDTSYEQY

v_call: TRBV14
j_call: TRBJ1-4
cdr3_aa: ASSQRWGPNEKLF

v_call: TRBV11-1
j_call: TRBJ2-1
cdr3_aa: ASSFRQGMDEQF

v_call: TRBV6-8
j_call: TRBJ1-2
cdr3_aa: ASTDRARGYT

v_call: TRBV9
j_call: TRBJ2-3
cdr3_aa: ASSAGLSPITDTQY

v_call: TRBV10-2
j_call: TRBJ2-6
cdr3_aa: ASITGTNVLT

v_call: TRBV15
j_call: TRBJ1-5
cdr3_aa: ATSRAYVLGQGNQPQH

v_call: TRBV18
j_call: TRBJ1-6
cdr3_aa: ASSPPGPNNSPLH

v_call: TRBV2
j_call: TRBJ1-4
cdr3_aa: ASRDRTGEEKLF

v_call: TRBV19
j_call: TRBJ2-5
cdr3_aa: ASSPNRGGETQY

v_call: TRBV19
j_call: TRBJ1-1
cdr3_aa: ASSAQVGLAEAF

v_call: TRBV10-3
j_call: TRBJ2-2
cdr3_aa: AISESHRGGVGVMNTGELF

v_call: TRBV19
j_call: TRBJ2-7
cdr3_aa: ASSIGHVSYEQY

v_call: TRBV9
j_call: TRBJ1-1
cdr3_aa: ASTWEQGETEAF

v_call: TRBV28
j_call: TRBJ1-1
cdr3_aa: ASSYSAGEAEAF

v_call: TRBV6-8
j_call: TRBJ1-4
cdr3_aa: ASSTDGSEKLF

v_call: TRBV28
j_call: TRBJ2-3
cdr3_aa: ASSFLGGTDTQY

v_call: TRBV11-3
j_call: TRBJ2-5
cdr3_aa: ASSSSGHQETQY

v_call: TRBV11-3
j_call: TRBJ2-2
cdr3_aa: ASSLNRVTTGELF

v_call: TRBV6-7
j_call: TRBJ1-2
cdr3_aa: ASSGDPGGYT